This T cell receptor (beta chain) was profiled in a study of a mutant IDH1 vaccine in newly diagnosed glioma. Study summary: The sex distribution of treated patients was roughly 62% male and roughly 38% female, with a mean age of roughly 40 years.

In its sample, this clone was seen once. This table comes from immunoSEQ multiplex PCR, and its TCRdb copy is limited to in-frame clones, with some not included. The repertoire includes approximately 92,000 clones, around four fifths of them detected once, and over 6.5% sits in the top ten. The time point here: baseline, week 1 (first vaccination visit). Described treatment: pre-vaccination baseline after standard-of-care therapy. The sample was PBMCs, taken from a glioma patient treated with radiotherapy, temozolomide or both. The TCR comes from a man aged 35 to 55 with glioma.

CDR3: CASSVAAGLAGSSYNEQFF. DNA for the CDR3: TGTGCCAGCAGCGTAGCGGCGGGACTAGCGGGGAGCTCCTACAATGAGCAGTTCTTC. This rearrangement joins TRBV9 to TRBJ2-1; 13 bases map to TRBD2. The CDR3 contains 19 residues. V gave up 0 bases and J gave up 0 bases; unmatched junction bases: 6. Germline assignment: CDR1 SGDLS and CDR2 YYNGEE. The complete variable domain, with remaining parts taken from reference TRBV9 and TRBJ2-1, reads DSGVTQTPKHLITATGQRVTLRCSPRSGDLSVYWYQQSLDQGLQFLIQYYNGEERAKGNILERFSAQQFPDLHSELNLSSLELGDSALYFCASSVAAGLAGSSYNEQFFGPGTRLTVL.